Sequencing of this T cell receptor (beta chain) was carried out in a study of tumor-infiltrating lymphocytes in primary liver carcinoma. Notes on the study in general: When set against blood, tumors had a significantly higher top-250-clone fraction (p = 0.039). Tumor-adjacent and tumor-blood pairs shared a smaller degree of overlap than tumor region pairs.

A primer matching the constant region was used to make TCR beta cDNA from approximately 520 ng of total RNA. For TCR beta, libraries were produced by three nested multiplex PCR rounds using slightly modified ARM-PCR. Investigators reported that the first two PCR rounds, at 10 to 11 cycles each, used TRBV1-TRBV30 forward primers with a C-beta reverse primer. TCRdb ran MiXCR on the multiplex PCR reads and lists one entry per CDR3 protein. The sample records around 80,000 distinct CDR3 sequences, about 75% being singletons. In germline, CDR1 is SNHLY, CDR2 FYNNEI. The ends were cut back, 3 bases at V and 1 base at J, with 9 bases in the middle. This CDR3 contains 14 residues. Between roughly 20 and 33 mg of unsorted bulk tissue served as the source from which RNA and DNA were co-extracted. This clonotype was recorded at least ten times. What it binds is unknown.

The receptor was isolated from a man aged 35 to 55 with primary liver carcinoma and hepatitis B virus infection. V is TRBV2 and J is TRBJ1-1; tentative D call: TRBD1 (5 bases). Sequencing was carried out using tumor-adjacent normal liver tissue. DNA for the CDR3: TGTGCCAGCAGTGATGAGGGGACGAACACTGAAGCTTTCTTT. It encodes CASSDEGTNTEAFF.